These 24 T cell receptor delta chains originate from one sample sequenced in a study of γδ T cells in repeated Plasmodium falciparum infection. TCRdb repeated clone calling on the multiplex PCR reads with CATT. The sample includes about 50,000 delta-chain clones, roughly 2% of them seen just once. Bulk repertoires came from Vgamma9/Vdelta2+ or Vdelta2-negative gammadelta T cells flow-sorted from PBMC. Source material: gamma-delta T cells from blood. These receptors originate from a pool of human donors (malaria-infected and uninfected, not separated).

Note on this clone: The translation of this DNA and the TCRdb protein of a much larger clone differ at residue 5, probably owing to a read error; the protein shown here is translated from the DNA. V gene TRDV1 combines with J gene TRDJ1; D gene ambiguous. No J gene is reported in TCRdb; it was inferred here by comparing the DNA with germline. CDR1 TSWWSYY and CDR2 QGS come from the germline V gene. This CDR3 contains 14 residues. V lost 3 bases and J 7 bases, leaving 15 bases between the germline ends. The CDR3 nucleotides read TGTGCTCTTGGGGAGTTTCCCTTTAGCGGTAAACTCATCTTT. Amino acid sequence: CALGEFPFSGKLIF.

This clone occurred many times. The protein given by TCRdb reflects a much larger clone and differs at residue 14 from this DNA's translation, likely from a read error; the protein shown is the DNA's translation. This chain connects TRDV2 to TRDJ3, with 8 bases lining up with TRDD3. No J gene is reported in TCRdb; it was inferred here by comparing the DNA with germline. The CDR3 runs to 19 residues. In germline, CDR1 is GEAIGNYY, CDR2 EKD. CDR3 DNA: TGTGCCTGTGACACTGGGGGATTCGGGAGCTCCTGGGACGCCCGACAGATGTTTTTC. Translating gives CACDTGGFGSSWDARQMFF.

Worth noting for this clone: For this DNA, TCRdb reports the protein of a much larger clone, which diverges at residue 19, most likely from a read error; the protein presented here is translated directly from the DNA. CDR3 protein: CALGEPPYAFLRWGGDHTEKLIF. For the CDR3, the DNA is TGTGCTCTTGGGGAACCACCCTACGCCTTCCTACGCTGGGGGGGTGACCACACCGAGAAACTCATCTTT. V is TRDV1 and J is TRDJ1; 9 nucleotides line up with TRDD2. As TCRdb names no J gene, one was assigned here on the basis of a DNA match to germline. The CDR3 is 23 amino acids. The germline gives CDR1 TSWWSYY, CDR2 QGS.

A remark on this clone: TCRdb's protein for this DNA is that of a much larger clone and differs from the translation at residue 22, likely a read error; the protein shown is the DNA translation. The CDR3 protein is CALGELSPLLPTWGIRRCSDKPIF. DNA of the CDR3: TGTGCTCTTGGGGAACTAAGTCCTCTCCTTCCTACGTGGGGGATACGTCGGTGCTCCGATAAACCCATCTTT. Here the V gene is TRDV1, but the J gene went uncalled; the table's D call, TRDD3, has no DNA check behind it. CDR3 size: 24 residues. CDR1 and CDR2 (germline): TSWWSYY, QGS.

The sample holds many counts of this clone. This DNA's translation differs at residue 13 from TCRdb's protein, which comes from a much larger clone; a read error is likely, and the protein shown is translated from the DNA. The chain links TRDV1 to TRDJ1, with D possibly matching TRDD3 (5 bases). The J gene was not available in TCRdb and was assigned here by matching the DNA to germline segments. This CDR3 region has 18 residues. From germline, CDR1 is TSWWSYY and CDR2 QGS. Trimming stripped 4 bases from V and 3 bases from J, with 24 bases between. CDR3 DNA sequence: TGTGCTCTTGGGGGGCGCTGGGTCCCAAACCCGTACGCCGATAAACTCATCTTT. It translates to CALGGRWVPNPYADKLIF.

In this sample, this clone turned up a few times. A far larger clone is a single base away, which makes a read error likely. The sample holds other DNA sequences that translate to the same CDR3. The chain has TRAV38-2/DV8 and TRDJ1, with 8 bases identical to TRDD3. TCRdb does not report a J gene; here it was assigned by matching the DNA to germline references. Losses at the gene ends were 0 bases for V and 5 bases for J; bases not matched to a gene: 24. Germline V gives CDR1 TSESDYY, CDR2 QEAYKQQN. This CDR3 is built from 21 residues. The CDR3 coding sequence is TGTGCTTATAGGAGCGCTCTCTTACTTTTCGCTCTGGGGGACACACAGGATAAACTCATCTTT. Amino acids: CAYRSALLLFALGDTQDKLIF.

Worth noting for this clone: The protein in TCRdb stems from a much larger clone and differs at residue 10 from this DNA's translation, likely a read error; here the protein is translated from the DNA. The chain combines TRDV3 with TRDJ1; D is possibly TRDD3 (5 bases). TCRdb lists no J gene, so it was determined here by aligning the DNA to germline. Trimming stripped 1 base from V and 0 bases from J, with 27 bases between. Per germline, CDR1 TVYSNPD and CDR2 GDNSRS (reference sequence). The CDR3 totals 19 residues. The DNA of the CDR3 is TGTGCCTTTACGTGTCCGAGTACGGGATGCGACCTCGACACCGATAAACTCATCTTT. Translated, it gives CAFTCPSTGCDLDTDKLIF.

Details on this clone: The protein that TCRdb holds for this DNA derives from a much larger clone and differs from the translated DNA at residue 6, which likely indicates a read error; the protein shown here is translated from the DNA. This rearrangement joins TRDV3 to TRDJ1; 13 bases are a match to TRDD3. The germline V gene encodes CDR1 TVYSNPD and CDR2 GDNSRS (reference sequence). This CDR3 region has 24 residues. V dropped 2 bases and J dropped 0; count of bases not matched to a gene: 30. The CDR3 is CAFVITPKLSTGGYGPLYTDKLIF. CDR3 nucleotide sequence: TGTGCCTTTGTCATCACTCCGAAACTATCTACTGGGGGATACGGGCCTCTCTACACCGATAAACTCATCTTT. The full variable domain, rest sourced from reference TRDV3 and TRDJ1, is CDKVTQSSPDQTVASGSEVVLLCTYDTVYSNPDLFWYRIRPDYSFQFVFYGDNSRSEGADFTQGRFSVKHILTQKAFHLVISPVRTEDSATYYCAFVITPKLSTGGYGPLYTDKLIFGKGTRVTVEP.

A few counts support this clone. Since a far larger clone is one base different, this is likely a read error. Additional DNA sequences in this sample encode the identical CDR3. This chain connects TRDV1 to TRDJ2, with 9 bases matching TRDD3. Germline matching of the DNA provided the J gene here, since TCRdb leaves it blank. Germline values: CDR1 TSWWSYY, CDR2 QGS. CDR3 length equals 21 residues. The CDR3 DNA sequence: TGTGCTCTGGGGGAACCACAGTTTTTCACTGGGGGACGTTATCGGACAGCACAACTCTTCTTT. It translates to CALGEPQFFTGGRYRTAQLFF.

There are a few counts of this clone. This DNA's translation differs at residue 3 from TCRdb's protein, which comes from a much larger clone; a read error is likely, and the protein shown is translated from the DNA. The rearrangement links TRDV1 to TRDJ1; TRDD3 aligns across 12 bases. The J gene, missing from TCRdb, was assigned here through DNA to germline matching. There are 20 residues in the CDR3. Looked up from germline, CDR1 is TSWWSYY and CDR2 is QGS. CDR3 nucleotide sequence: TGTGCTCCTGGGGTCCTGGGCTACTGGGGGATACCCCGGTACACCGATAAACTCATCTTT. It yields the protein CAPGVLGYWGIPRYTDKLIF.

Note on this clone: The protein in TCRdb stems from a much larger clone and differs at residue 15 from this DNA's translation, likely a read error; here the protein is translated from the DNA. The chain uses TRDV1 and TRDJ1; 11 bases line up with TRDD3. The J gene is not listed in TCRdb, so it was assigned here from a DNA match to germline. V dropped 2 bases and J dropped 0; count of bases not matched to a gene: 17. CDR1 and CDR2 from the germline V gene are TSWWSYY and QGS. The CDR3 is 21 amino acids. In nucleotides, the CDR3 is TGTGCTCTTGGGGAAGGAACTTTATCCGTACTGGGGGATAGGGACACCGATAAACTCATCTTT. It yields the protein CALGEGTLSVLGDRDTDKLIF.

Remarks on this clone: The TCRdb protein comes from a much larger clone and disagrees with this DNA's translation at residue 11, likely due to a read error; the protein given here is derived from the DNA. The chain recombines TRDV3 with TRDJ1, with 11 positions matching TRDD3. The J gene is not listed in TCRdb, so it was assigned here from a DNA match to germline. The J segment lost 3 bases and the V segment lost 2 bases, leaving 26 bases of the junction unmatched. The germline V gene encodes CDR1 TVYSNPD and CDR2 GDNSRS (reference sequence). The CDR3 consists of 21 residues. The CDR3 coding sequence is TGTGCCTTTGAGACTTGGCCTTCCGCCTATGGTGGGGGATACGTCTCCGATAAACTCATCTTT. The encoded protein is CAFETWPSAYGGGYVSDKLIF.

About this clone itself: TCRdb's listed protein matches a much larger clone and diverges from this DNA's translation at residue 12, likely through a read error; the protein shown comes from the DNA. The chain employs TRDV3 and TRDJ2; TRDD3 agrees at 7 bases. No J gene is reported in TCRdb; it was inferred here by comparing the DNA with germline. CDR3 length: 17 amino acids. The V gene's germline CDR1 is TVYSNPD and CDR2 GDNSRS (reference sequence). CDR3: CAFEEFNGGFLIAQLFF. CDR3 bases: TGTGCCTTTGAAGAGTTTAACGGGGGATTTTTGATAGCACAACTCTTCTTT.

This clone was seen a few times. With a far larger clone one base away, a read error is the likely cause. Other DNA sequences of this sample code for an identical CDR3. CDR3 nucleotides: TGTGCCTGTGACACCGTTATCCCTTACTCAGACTGGGGAATAGGAACGAATTACACCGATAAACTCATCTTT. This encodes CACDTVIPYSDWGIGTNYTDKLIF. V is TRDV2 and J is TRDJ1; 7 positions agree with TRDD3. The J gene, absent from TCRdb, was called here by matching the DNA to germline. V shed 0 bases, J shed 0 bases, and the junction held 30 bases outside the gene matches. CDR1 GEAIGNYY and CDR2 EKD come from the germline V gene. The CDR3 length is 24 residues.

On this clone: A read error likely explains why the TCRdb protein, taken from a much larger clone, differs from this DNA's translation at residue 5; the protein shown is translated from the DNA. The chain uses TRDV3 and TRDJ1, with D maybe TRDD2 (5 bases). Germline matching of the DNA provided the J gene here, since TCRdb leaves it blank. Per the germline V gene, CDR1 is TVYSNPD and CDR2 is GDNSRS (reference sequence). The CDR3 extends over 13 amino acids. Trimming cost V 4 bases and J 8 bases, with 20 bases left between them. CDR3 sequence (DNA): TGTGCCTCCTACGTGTTTCCTGCCTACAAACTCATCTTT. This encodes CASYVFPAYKLIF. Looking up the rest from reference TRDV3 and TRDJ1 gives the full variable domain: CDKVTQSSPDQTVASGSEVVLLCTYDTVYSNPDLFWYRIRPDYSFQFVFYGDNSRSEGADFTQGRFSVKHILTQKAFHLVISPVRTEDSATYYCASYVFPAYKLIFGKGTRVTVEP.

This clone has at least ten counts. The protein TCRdb lists belongs to a much larger clone and differs from this DNA's translation at residue 9, which points to a read error; the protein shown is made from the DNA. The chain carries TRDV2 and TRDJ1, with 8 bases that match TRDD3. The CDR3 is made up of 13 amino acids. CDR1 GEAIGNYY and CDR2 EKD come from the germline V gene. The CDR3 DNA is TGTGCCTGTTGGGGGATTGGGACCGAGAAACTCATCTTT. This gives the protein CACWGIGTEKLIF.

The sample holds many counts of this clone. Distinct nucleotide sequences in the sample also encode this CDR3. The chain carries TRDV1 and TRDJ1; D possibly corresponds to TRDD3 (6 bases). V lost 3 bases to trimming and J lost 0 bases, with 29 bases between them. CDR1 TSWWSYY and CDR2 QGS come from the germline V gene. The CDR3 has 21 amino acids. CDR3 in amino acids: CALGEPTKVGAGPIYTDKLIF. The CDR3 DNA reads TGTGCTCTTGGGGAGCCCACTAAGGTGGGGGCTGGCCCCATTTACACCGATAAACTCATCTTT.

In this sample, this clone turned up a few times. It differs at one base from a far larger clone, so likely a read error. Different DNA sequences within this sample yield the same CDR3. The chain employs TRDV3 and TRDJ1; 7 bases are shared with TRDD2. Since TCRdb gives no J gene, matching the DNA to germline was used here to assign it. This CDR3 has 13 amino acids. Germline loops: CDR1 TVYSNPD, CDR2 GDNSRS (reference sequence). The chain's CDR3 is CAFKLSYTDKLIF. The CDR3 region has the DNA TGTGCCTTTAAGCTTTCCTACACTGATAAACTCATCTTT.

This clone showed up just a few times. TCRdb's protein, taken from a much larger clone, differs from this DNA's translation at residue 16, likely owing to a read error; the protein displayed comes from the DNA. This chain joins TRAV38-2/DV8 and TRDJ1; TRDD3 aligns across 8 bases. TCRdb carries no J gene annotation; the J gene was assigned here by matching the DNA with germline. Trimming removed 2 bases from V and 7 bases from J; junction bases left unmatched: 34. The V gene's germline CDR1 is TSESDYY and CDR2 QEAYKQQN. The CDR3 runs 23 residues. The CDR3 DNA sequence: TGTGCTTATAGGAGTATAGAACTATTCCCCCTATTACTGGGGGCCGAACCTGGAGGTAAACTCATCTTT. Its translation is CAYRSIELFPLLLGAEPGGKLIF.

This clone was detected many times. It is likely a read error: a sequence one base away is far more abundant. Other DNA sequences from this sample encode an identical CDR3 as well. CDR3 sequence reads: CAWATGGYYGNKLIF. Written as DNA, the CDR3 is TGTGCCTGGGCTACTGGGGGATACTATGGGAACAAACTCATCTTT. The J gene is TRDJ1, the V gene TRDV2; 12 bases align to TRDD3. Assignment of the J gene here rests on matching the DNA to germline, because TCRdb gives none. The V gene's germline CDR1 is GEAIGNYY and CDR2 EKD. This CDR3 region has 15 residues. Trimming took 7 bases from V and 8 from J; bases not matched to a gene: 13.

For this clone: Only one base separates this from a far larger clonotype, so it likely reflects a read error. This specimen includes other DNA sequences encoding the same CDR3. The CDR3 loop is CALDIHDVRRWGILWRFTDKLIF. As DNA, the CDR3 is TGTGCCTTAGATATTCACGACGTGAGGAGGTGGGGGATACTTTGGAGGTTCACCGATAAACTCATCTTT. This sequence joins TRDV3 and TRDJ1; 10 nucleotides align to TRDD3. V was pared by 3 bases and J by 1 base, with 32 bases of the junction left unmatched. Germline CDR1 is TVYSNPD and CDR2 is GDNSRS (reference sequence). The CDR3 length is 23 residues. Variable domain in full (rest from reference TRDV3 and TRDJ1): CDKVTQSSPDQTVASGSEVVLLCTYDTVYSNPDLFWYRIRPDYSFQFVFYGDNSRSEGADFTQGRFSVKHILTQKAFHLVISPVRTEDSATYYCALDIHDVRRWGILWRFTDKLIFGKGTRVTVEP.

The table lists this clone with many counts. The chain uses TRDV1 and TRDJ1; D perhaps matches TRDD2 (7 bases). V lost 3 bases and J lost 1, with 30 bases in between. The CDR3 extends over 21 amino acids. Germline values: CDR1 TSWWSYY, CDR2 QGS. The CDR3 loop is CALGDLFDSYLVPWGTDKLIF. In DNA, the CDR3 is TGTGCTCTTGGGGACCTCTTCGATTCCTACTTGGTTCCCTGGGGCACCGATAAACTCATCTTT.

This clone was recorded a few times. TCRdb's protein, taken from a much larger clone, differs from this DNA's translation at residue 4, likely owing to a read error; the protein displayed comes from the DNA. The chain is built from TRDV2 and TRDJ1; no clear D gene. Here the J gene was assigned by germline matching of the DNA, as TCRdb has none. Germline V gene lookup returns CDR1 GEAIGNYY and CDR2 EKD. V was cut by 4 bases and J by 6 bases, with 20 bases left in between. The CDR3 runs 15 residues. The chain's CDR3 is CACETRGPPGHKLIF. Here the CDR3 DNA reads TGTGCCTGTGAGACTCGGGGTCCCCCAGGGCATAAACTCATCTTT.

This clone has at least ten counts. The chain is built from TRDV1 and TRDJ1; D is perhaps TRDD2 (6 bases). Assignment of the J gene here rests on matching the DNA to germline, because TCRdb gives none. Germline lookup yields CDR1 TSWWSYY and CDR2 QGS. The germline V and J ends were trimmed by 1 base and 0 bases, with 45 bases remaining between them. CDR3 size: 27 residues. CDR3 in amino acids: CALGEPKAFPPFFHTQMGYVYTDKLIF. The CDR3 DNA reads as TGTGCTCTTGGGGAACCTAAGGCCTTCCCTCCATTCTTTCATACCCAGATGGGCTATGTTTACACCGATAAACTCATCTTT.